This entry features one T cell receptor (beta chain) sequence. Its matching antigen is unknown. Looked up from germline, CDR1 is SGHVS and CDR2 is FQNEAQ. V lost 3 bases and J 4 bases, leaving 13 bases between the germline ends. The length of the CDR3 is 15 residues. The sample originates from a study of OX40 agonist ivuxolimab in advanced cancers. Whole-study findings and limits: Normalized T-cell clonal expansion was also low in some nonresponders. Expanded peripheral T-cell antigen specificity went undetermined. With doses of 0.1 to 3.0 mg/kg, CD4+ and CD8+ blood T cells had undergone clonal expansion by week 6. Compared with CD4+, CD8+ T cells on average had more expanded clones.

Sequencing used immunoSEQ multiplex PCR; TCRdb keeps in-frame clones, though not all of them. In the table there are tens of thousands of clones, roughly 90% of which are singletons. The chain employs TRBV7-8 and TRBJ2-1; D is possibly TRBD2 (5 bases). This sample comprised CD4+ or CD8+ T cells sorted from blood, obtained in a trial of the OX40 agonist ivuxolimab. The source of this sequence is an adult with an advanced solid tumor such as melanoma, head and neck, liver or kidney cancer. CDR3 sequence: CASSFDGLTYNEQFF. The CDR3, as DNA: TGTGCCAGCAGCTTTGACGGACTTACGTACAATGAGCAGTTCTTC.